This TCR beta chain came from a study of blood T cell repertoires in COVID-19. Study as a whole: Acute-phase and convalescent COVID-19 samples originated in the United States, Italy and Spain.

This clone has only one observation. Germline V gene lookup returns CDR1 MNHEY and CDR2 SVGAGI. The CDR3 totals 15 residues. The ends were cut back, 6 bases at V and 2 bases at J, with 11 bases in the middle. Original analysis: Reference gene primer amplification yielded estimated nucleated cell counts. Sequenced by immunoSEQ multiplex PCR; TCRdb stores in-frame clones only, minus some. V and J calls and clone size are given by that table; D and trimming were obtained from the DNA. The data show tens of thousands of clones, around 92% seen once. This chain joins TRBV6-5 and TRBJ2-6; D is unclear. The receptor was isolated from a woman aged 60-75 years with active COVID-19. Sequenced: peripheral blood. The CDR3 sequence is CASSEKSAGANVLTF. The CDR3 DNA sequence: TGTGCCAGCAGCGAGAAGAGCGCTGGGGCCAACGTCCTGACTTTC.